This T cell receptor beta chain is from a study of metastatic and nonmetastatic thyroid tumors. Study-level background: Samples came from malignant and benign thyroid patients, and repertoires were compared across blood and tumor or nodule tissue.

This clone was detected many times. What it binds is not known. Broader study findings: Compared with benign nodules, malignant thyroid tumors were reported to have significantly higher TCR beta diversity in both blood and tumor.

V shed 2 bases, J shed 2 bases, and the junction held 3 bases outside the gene matches. CDR3 length: 16 residues. The germline V gene has CDR1 SEHNR and CDR2 FQNEAQ (reference sequence). Thyroid surgery was performed in patients who had received no treatment beforehand. Under the authors' procedure: Building a distant-metastasis classifier for papillary thyroid cancer drew on CDR3 differences across clinicopathological groups. TCRdb re-analyzed the PCR reads using MiXCR. The V and J calls here are based on TCRdb, not the publication. Of about 21,000 clones listed, roughly 30% are singletons. The sequencing sample was made of tumor tissue. The clonotype originates from a male donor with papillary thyroid cancer or a benign thyroid nodule (not recorded which). Some clones in this sample may be carry-over from other donors' samples. J is TRBJ2-6 and V is TRBV7-9, with 7 positions matching TRBD1. This chain's CDR3 is CASSLTTGAGANVLTF. CDR3 DNA sequence: TGTGCCAGCAGCTTAACAACAGGGGCTGGGGCCAACGTCCTGACTTTC.